This TCR beta chain stems from a study of T cell repertoires in ileal Crohn's disease. Study-level background: Postoperative therapy was given to about half: about ten thiopurines, fewer than 20 anti-TNF agents.

Points from the study as a whole: Sorted CD8 T cells held more high-frequency clones than CD4.

Generated by immunoSEQ multiplex PCR, the TCRdb table keeps only in-frame clones and is missing some. This sample has tens of thousands of clones, with about 81% found just once. In the case of this clone: Its target is unknown.

The germline V and J ends were trimmed by 10 bases and 5 bases, with 8 bases remaining between them. This CDR3 spans 10 amino acids. CDR1 and CDR2 (germline): LNHDA, SQIVND (reference sequence). The TCR sequence derives from an adult with Crohn's disease. The chain joins TRBV19 to TRBJ1-2, with D uncertain. The sample consisted of ileal tissue. Here the CDR3 DNA reads TGTGCCACCCTCAGTTATGGCTACACCTTC. Residues: CATLSYGYTF.